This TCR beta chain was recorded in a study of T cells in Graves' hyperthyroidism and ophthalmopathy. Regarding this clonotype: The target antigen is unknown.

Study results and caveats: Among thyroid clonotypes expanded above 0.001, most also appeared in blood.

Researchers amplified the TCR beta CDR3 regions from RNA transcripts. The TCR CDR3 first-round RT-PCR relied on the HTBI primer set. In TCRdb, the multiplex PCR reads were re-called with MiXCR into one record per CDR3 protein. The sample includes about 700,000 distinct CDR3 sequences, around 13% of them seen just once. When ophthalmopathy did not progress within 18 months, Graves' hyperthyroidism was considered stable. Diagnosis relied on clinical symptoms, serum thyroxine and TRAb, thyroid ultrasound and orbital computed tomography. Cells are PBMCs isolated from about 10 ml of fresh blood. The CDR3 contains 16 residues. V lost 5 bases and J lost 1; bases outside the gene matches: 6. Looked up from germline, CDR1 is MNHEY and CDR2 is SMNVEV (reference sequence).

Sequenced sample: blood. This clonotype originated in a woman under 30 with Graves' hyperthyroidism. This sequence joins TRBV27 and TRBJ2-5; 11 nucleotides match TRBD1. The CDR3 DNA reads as TGTGCCAGCAGTGGACAGGGGGCGAGCCTCCAAGAGACCCAGTACTTC. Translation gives CASSGQGASLQETQYF.